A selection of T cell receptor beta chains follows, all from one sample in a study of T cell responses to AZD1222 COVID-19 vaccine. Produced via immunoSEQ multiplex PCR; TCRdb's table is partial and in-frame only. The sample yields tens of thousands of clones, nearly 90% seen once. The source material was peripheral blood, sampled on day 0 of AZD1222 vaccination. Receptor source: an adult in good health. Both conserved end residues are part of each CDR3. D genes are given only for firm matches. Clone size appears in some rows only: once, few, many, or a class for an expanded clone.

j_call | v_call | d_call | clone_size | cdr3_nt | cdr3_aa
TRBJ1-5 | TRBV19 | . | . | TGTGCCAGTTCGCCGTGGGGGATGGAGCAGCCCCAGCATTTT | CASSPWGMEQPQHF
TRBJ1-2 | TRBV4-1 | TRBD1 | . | TGCGCCAGCAGCCAAGACAGGGGGACAGCCTACAGCTACACCTTC | CASSQDRGTAYSYTF
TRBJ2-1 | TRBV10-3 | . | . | TGTGCCACCCGCCCGGCGACAGGCGGCCATGAGCAGTTCTTC | CATRPATGGHEQFF
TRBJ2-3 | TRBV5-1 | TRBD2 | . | TGCGCCAGCAGCTTGGGCATAAGTAGCGGGGGGGCTTCAGATACGCAGTATTTT | CASSLGISSGGASDTQYF
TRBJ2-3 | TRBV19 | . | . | TGTGCCAGTAGTGGCCCGACAGACCAACCCACAGATACGCAGTATTTT | CASSGPTDQPTDTQYF
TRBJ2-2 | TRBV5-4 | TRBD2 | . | TGTGCCAGCAGCCGACAGAGCGGGGGTATCGGGGAGCTGTTTTTT | CASSRQSGGIGELFF
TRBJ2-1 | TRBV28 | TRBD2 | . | TGTGCCAGCACTAAAGTTGGGACTAGCGGGGATAATGAGCAGTTCTTC | CASTKVGTSGDNEQFF
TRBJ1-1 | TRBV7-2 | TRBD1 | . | TGTGCCAGCAGCCTCTACAGGACAGGGAACACTGAAGCTTTCTTT | CASSLYRTGNTEAFF
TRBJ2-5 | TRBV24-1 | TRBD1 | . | TGTGCCACCAGTTGGGCGGGACAGGGGAGTGAGACCCAGTACTTC | CATSWAGQGSETQYF
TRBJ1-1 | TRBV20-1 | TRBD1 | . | TGCAGCCGAACAGGGGGCAGGAAAGCTTTCTTT | CSRTGGRKAFF
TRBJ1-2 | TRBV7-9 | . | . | TGTGCCAGCAGCTTAGCAGAGACTGCTAACTATGGCTACACCTTC | CASSLAETANYGYTF
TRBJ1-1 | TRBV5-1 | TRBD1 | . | TGCGCCAGCAGCCCGGGACAGGGGAGGGGAACCACTGAAGCTTTCTTT | CASSPGQGRGTTEAFF
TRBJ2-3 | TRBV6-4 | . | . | TGTGCCAGCAGTGACAGGGCCACAGATACGCAGTATTTT | CASSDRATDTQYF
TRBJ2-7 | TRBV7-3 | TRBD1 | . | TGTGCCAGCAGCTTACAGGGGGCCTACGAGCAGTACTTC | CASSLQGAYEQYF
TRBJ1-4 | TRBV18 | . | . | TGTGCCAGCTCACCCGGGACGGAAGGTGAAAAACTGTTTTTT | CASSPGTEGEKLFF
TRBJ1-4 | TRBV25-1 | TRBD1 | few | TGTGCCAGCAGCCCGTGGACAGGGGTTGAAAAACTGTTTTTT | CASSPWTGVEKLFF
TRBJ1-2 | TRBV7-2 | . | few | TGTGCCAGCAGCCCCACCCCTTCTGCTGGAAACTATGGCTACACCTTC | CASSPTPSAGNYGYTF
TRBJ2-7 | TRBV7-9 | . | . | TGTGCCAGCAGCTTAGACGCGTCCGCGGGCTACGAGCAGTACTTC | CASSLDASAGYEQYF
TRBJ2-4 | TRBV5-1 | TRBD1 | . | TGCGCCAGCAGCCCTCCGGGACAGGCTACCAAAAACATTCAGTACTTC | CASSPPGQATKNIQYF
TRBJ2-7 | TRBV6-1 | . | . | TGTGCCAGCAGTGAACCGCAGAGAACCTATTACGAGCAGTACTTC | CASSEPQRTYYEQYF
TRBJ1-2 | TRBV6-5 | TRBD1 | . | TGTGCCAGCAGGCCCGGGACAGGAAACTATGGCTACACCTTC | CASRPGTGNYGYTF
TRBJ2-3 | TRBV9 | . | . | TGTGCCAGCAGCCGGGTCGATGGGGATACGCAGTATTTT | CASSRVDGDTQYF
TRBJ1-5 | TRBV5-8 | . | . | TGTGCCAGCAGCTTGAAGCAGCCCCAGCATTTT | CASSLKQPQHF
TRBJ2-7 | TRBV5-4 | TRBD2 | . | TGTGCCAGCAGCTTGGTGGGGCTAGCGGGGACGTTTGAGGAGCAGTACTTC | CASSLVGLAGTFEEQYF
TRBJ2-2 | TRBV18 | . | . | TGTGCCAGCTCACCACAAGGAACCGGGGAGCTGTTTTTT | CASSPQGTGELFF
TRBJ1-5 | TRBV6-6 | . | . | TGTGCCAGCAGTTATACGGGGGGGGGAGCCAATCAGCCCCAGCATTTT | CASSYTGGGANQPQHF
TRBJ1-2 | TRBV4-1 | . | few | TGCGCCAGCAGCCAAGTAAAAAGGAGACGAAACTATGGCTACACCTTC | CASSQVKRRRNYGYTF
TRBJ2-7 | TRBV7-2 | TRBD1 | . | TGTGCCAGCAGCTCTTGGGACAGGGACGAGCAGTACTTC | CASSSWDRDEQYF
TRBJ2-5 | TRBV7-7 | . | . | TGTGCCAGCAGTATCAATGGCCAAGAGACCCAGTACTTC | CASSINGQETQYF
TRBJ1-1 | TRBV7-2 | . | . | TGTGCCAGCAGCTTCCTTGGGGGGGACACTGAAGCTTTCTTT | CASSFLGGDTEAFF
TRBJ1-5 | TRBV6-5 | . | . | TGTGCCCCCGAATGGGGGGCGAAGCAGCCCCAGCATTTT | CAPEWGAKQPQHF
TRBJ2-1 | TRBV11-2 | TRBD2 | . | TGTGCCAGCAGCTTGAACCGGGACTACCCGTTCTTC | CASSLNRDYPFF
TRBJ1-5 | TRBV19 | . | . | TGTGCCAGTAGTAGAGGGTATAGCAATCAGCCCCAGCATTTT | CASSRGYSNQPQHF
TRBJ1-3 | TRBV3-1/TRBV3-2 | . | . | TGTGCCAGCAGCCAAACTTTGTCCTCTGGAAACACCATATATTTT | CASSQTLSSGNTIYF
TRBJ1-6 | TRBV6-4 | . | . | TGTGCCAGCAGTGACTCGGGGGTTGGTAATTCACCCCTCCACTTT | CASSDSGVGNSPLHF
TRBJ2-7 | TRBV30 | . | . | TGTGCCTGGAGTGGATCTAGCGCTGGCGAGCAGTACTTC | CAWSGSSAGEQYF
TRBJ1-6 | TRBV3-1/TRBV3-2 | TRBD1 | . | TGTGCCAGCAGCCCCGGGACAGGGACTTCGGGTTCACCCCTCCACTTT | CASSPGTGTSGSPLHF
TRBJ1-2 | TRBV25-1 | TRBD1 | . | TGTGCCAGCAGTGTACAGGGGGACTATGGCTACACCTTC | CASSVQGDYGYTF
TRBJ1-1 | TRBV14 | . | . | TGTGCCAGCAGCCAAGATATCGGTACTGAAGCTTTCTTT | CASSQDIGTEAFF
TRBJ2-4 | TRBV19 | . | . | TGTGCCAGTAGTCTTACTGGGACGTTATTGGCCAAAAACATTCAGTACTTC | CASSLTGTLLAKNIQYF